Below, 27 T cell receptor beta chains from the same sample are listed, as sequenced in a study of blood T cell repertoires in COVID-19. Profiling relied on immunoSEQ multiplex PCR, and the TCRdb table lists in-frame clones only, not all of them. This table holds about 140,000 clones, over 60% found once. Specimen: peripheral blood. These receptors originate from a man over 45 with acute or convalescent COVID-19.

The V and J genes are TRBV9 and TRBJ1-2; D not certain. V dropped 0 bases and J dropped 0 bases, with 18 bases sitting between them. The CDR3 is made up of 18 amino acids. CDR1 and CDR2 from the germline V gene are SGDLS and YYNGEE. CDR3 nucleotide sequence: TGTGCCAGCAGCGTAGATAGAGGTAGTCGCGTTACTAACTATGGCTACACCTTC. Encoded protein: CASSVDRGSRVTNYGYTF.

This sequence joins TRBV6-5 and TRBJ2-3; maybe TRBD1 (5 bases). The CDR3 has 14 amino acids. From germline, CDR1 is MNHEY and CDR2 SVGAGI. V lost 4 bases and J 3 bases, leaving 11 bases between the germline ends. This CDR3 reads CASSWGLPTDTQYF. CDR3 bases: TGTGCCAGCAGTTGGGGCCTTCCAACAGATACGCAGTATTTT.

This clone was recorded once. V and J are TRBV6-5 and TRBJ2-3; perhaps TRBD1 as D (6 bases). CDR3 length: 15 residues. The germline V gene encodes CDR1 MNHEY and CDR2 SVGAGI. Trimming cost V 7 bases and J 2 bases, with 16 bases left between them. In DNA, the CDR3 is TGTGCCAGCACTCGTGAGCAGGGGTTCACAGATACGCAGTATTTT. It codes for CASTREQGFTDTQYF.

This clone was seen just once. The V gene is TRBV6-6, the J gene TRBJ1-5; perhaps TRBD1 as D (6 bases). The length of the CDR3 is 15 residues. In germline, CDR1 is MNHNY, CDR2 SVGAGI (reference sequence). Trimming took 6 bases from V and 5 from J, leaving 17 bases between them. The CDR3 reads CASRPRVAGDQPQHF. The CDR3 DNA sequence: TGTGCCAGCAGACCGAGAGTTGCAGGGGATCAGCCCCAGCATTTT.

The chain is built from TRBV9 and TRBJ2-2; D perhaps matches TRBD1 (5 bases). CDR1 SGDLS and CDR2 YYNGEE come from the germline V gene. Between the trimmed V and J ends, which lost 6 bases and 6 bases, there was a span of 12 bases. CDR3 length equals 13 residues. CDR3 nucleotide sequence: TGTGCCAGCACCCCCAAGGGGTCCGGGGAGCTGTTTTTT. This sequence encodes CASTPKGSGELFF.

In DNA, the CDR3 is TGCAGCGTTGCGAAGCAGGTCTCCTACAATGAGCAGTTCTTC. Translation gives CSVAKQVSYNEQFF. The gene calls are TRBV29-1 and TRBJ2-1, with no clear D. Germline V CDR1 and CDR2: SQVTM, ANQGSEA. The CDR3 loop spans 14 amino acids. Trimming took 4 bases from V and 0 from J, leaving 10 bases between them.

The chain employs TRBV9 and TRBJ2-3, with 11 bases fitting TRBD2. J lost 6 bases, V lost 0 bases, and 3 bases had no gene match. Germline CDR1 reads SGDLS; CDR2 reads YYNGEE. There are 15 residues in the CDR3. Written as DNA, the CDR3 is TGTGCCAGCAGCGTAGTACTAGCGGGGGTTGATACGCAGTATTTT. It encodes CASSVVLAGVDTQYF.

The count of this clone is one. The CDR3 nucleotides are TGTGCCAGCTCACCACTGCAGGTAGCGGCTGGAAACACCATATATTTT. Translated: CASSPLQVAAGNTIYF. The chain recombines TRBV18 with TRBJ1-3; D is undetermined. The CDR3 is 16 residues long. Trimming removed 1 base from V and 2 bases from J, with 12 bases in between. Per germline, CDR1 KGHSH and CDR2 LQKENI.

The rearrangement uses TRBV2 and TRBJ1-2; 8 bases are shared with TRBD1. CDR1 is SNHLY and CDR2 is FYNNEI in the germline V gene. This CDR3 has 14 amino acids. The junction had 7 bases not matched to a gene; V was cut back by 7 bases and J by 3 bases. CDR3 region: CASKPGQAYYGYTF. The CDR3 DNA reads TGTGCCAGCAAGCCGGGACAGGCCTACTATGGCTACACCTTC.

This chain connects TRBV18 to TRBJ1-5, with a possible D match to TRBD1 (6 bases). The CDR3 extends over 14 amino acids. Germline V lookup: CDR1 KGHSH, CDR2 LQKENI. V was cut by 2 bases and J by 6 bases, with 11 bases left in between. CDR3 in DNA: TGTGCCAGCTCACCAGGACAGACGGCTCAGCCCCAGCATTTT. This codes for CASSPGQTAQPQHF.

The V call is TRBV4-2, the J call TRBJ1-1; 8 positions match TRBD1. The CDR3 runs to 16 residues. Germline V gene data show CDR1 as LGHNA and CDR2 as YNFKEQ. Losses at the gene ends were 0 bases for V and 2 bases for J; bases not matched to a gene: 5. For the CDR3, the DNA is TGTGCCAGCAGCCAAGACGCAGGGGGCGGAAACACTGAAGCTTTCTTT. This encodes CASSQDAGGGNTEAFF.

The rearrangement joins TRBV5-1 to TRBJ2-6, with D possibly TRBD1 on 5 matching bases. The V gene lost 4 bases and the J gene lost 3 bases, with 8 bases spanning the gap. Germline CDR1 is SGHRS and CDR2 is YFSETQ. CDR3 length: 14 residues. CDR3 protein: CASSGAVGANVLTF. CDR3 in DNA: TGCGCCAGCAGCGGGGCGGTTGGGGCCAACGTCCTGACTTTC.

This chain links TRBV29-1 with TRBJ1-1; D possibly corresponds to TRBD1 (5 bases). V was cut by 4 bases and J by 1 base, with 7 bases left in between. The CDR3 totals 12 residues. The germline CDR1 and CDR2 sequences are SQVTM and ANQGSEA. CDR3 DNA: TGCAGCGTTGGGGGCGGGAACACTGAAGCTTTCTTT. Translated: CSVGGGNTEAFF.

The rearrangement uses TRBV2 and TRBJ1-4, with D uncertain. Germline V CDR1 and CDR2: SNHLY, FYNNEI. Trimming removed 7 bases from V and 4 bases from J, with 10 bases in between. This CDR3 comprises 13 residues. The CDR3 here is CASTRNFNEKLFF. CDR3 nucleotides: TGTGCCAGCACAAGAAACTTTAATGAAAAACTGTTTTTT.

The chain employs TRBV6-6 and TRBJ2-7; 9 bases map to TRBD1. CDR1 MNHNY and CDR2 SVGAGI come from the germline V gene (reference sequence). V gave up 5 bases and J gave up 3 bases; unmatched junction bases: 5. The CDR3 runs to 14 residues. The CDR3 DNA reads TGTGCCAGCAGTCATATGGACAGGGGCTACGAGCAGTACGTC. The encoded protein is CASSHMDRGYEQYV.

This clone showed up just a few times. The V gene is TRBV9, the J gene TRBJ1-6, with a tentative D call TRBD1 (5 bases). The germline CDR1 and CDR2 sequences are SGDLS and YYNGEE. Trimming took off 3 bases at V and 7 bases at J, with 11 bases between the two ends. This CDR3 comprises 14 residues. The CDR3 sequence is CASSGARGNSPLHF. In DNA, the CDR3 is TGTGCCAGCAGCGGGGCAAGGGGCAATTCACCCCTCCACTTT.

The V and J genes are TRBV7-2 and TRBJ2-7, with 7 bases matching TRBD1. CDR1 is SGHTA, CDR2 FQGNSA, per germline. This CDR3 has 15 residues. V was clipped by 2 bases and J by 3 bases; unmatched bases: 7. In nucleotides, the CDR3 is TGTGCCAGCAGCTTACAGGGACAGCGGTACTACGAGCAGTACTTC. This gives the protein CASSLQGQRYYEQYF.

The chain combines TRBV2 with TRBJ1-5, with D possibly being TRBD1 (6 bases). CDR3 size: 14 residues. Between the trimmed V and J ends, which lost 6 bases and 2 bases, there was a span of 11 bases. Looked up from germline, CDR1 is SNHLY and CDR2 is FYNNEI. The CDR3 sequence: CASSGEGGNQPQHF. DNA for the CDR3: TGTGCCAGCAGCGGTGAGGGGGGCAATCAGCCCCAGCATTTT.

This chain links TRBV20-1 with TRBJ1-1; D uncertain. V was shortened by 3 bases and J by 1 base, with 12 bases between the two germline ends. The CDR3 has 14 amino acids. Germline loops: CDR1 DFQATT, CDR2 SNEGSKA (reference sequence). DNA of the CDR3: TGCAGTGCTAGTGGGAAGAGACAGAACACTGAAGCTTTCTTT. Its translation is CSASGKRQNTEAFF.

This clone was seen only once. The J gene is TRBJ1-1, the V gene TRBV2; 7 bases agree with TRBD1. The junction had 4 bases not matched to a gene; V was cut back by 5 bases and J by 1 base. The CDR3 contains 14 residues. Germline V gene data show CDR1 as SNHLY and CDR2 as FYNNEI. The CDR3 reads CASSPRDRNTEAFF. CDR3 DNA sequence: TGTGCCAGCAGTCCCCGGGACAGGAACACTGAAGCTTTCTTT.

The rearrangement links TRBV30 to TRBJ1-3; 7 bases agree with TRBD1. Trimming removed 2 bases from V and 4 bases from J; junction bases left unmatched: 11. CDR3 length: 16 amino acids. Germline V gene sequence: CDR1 GTSNPN, CDR2 SVGIG (reference sequence). Written as DNA, the CDR3 is TGTGCCTGGAGTTCGAAAATCTTCAGGGGGGGAAACACCATATATTTT. Translating it yields CAWSSKIFRGGNTIYF.

The count of this clone is one. The V gene is TRBV4-2, the J gene TRBJ2-3; tentatively, D is TRBD2 (5 bases). V lost 3 bases and J 4 bases, leaving 8 bases between the germline ends. There are 13 residues in the CDR3. Looked up from germline, CDR1 is LGHNA and CDR2 is YNFKEQ. The CDR3 loop is CASSHRAADTQYF. The CDR3 DNA sequence: TGTGCCAGCAGCCATCGAGCGGCAGATACGCAGTATTTT.

The chain employs TRBV27 and TRBJ2-3, with a weak D call TRBD2 (6 bases). CDR3 size: 13 residues. V was pared by 4 bases and J by 5 bases, with 10 bases between. CDR1 and CDR2 (germline): MNHEY, SMNVEV (reference sequence). In DNA form, the CDR3 reads TGTGCCAGCAGTTCCGGAGGGCAAGATACGCAGTATTTT. This encodes CASSSGGQDTQYF.

CDR3: CASSFGQHPNQPQHF. The CDR3 coding sequence is TGTGCCAGCAGTTTTGGACAGCACCCCAATCAGCCCCAGCATTTT. The chain links TRBV6-5 to TRBJ1-5, with D possibly matching TRBD1 (6 bases). V shed 4 bases and J shed 3 bases, with 13 bases lying between them. Germline values: CDR1 MNHEY, CDR2 SVGAGI. The CDR3 covers 15 residues.

Only one count was recorded for this clone. This sequence joins TRBV19 and TRBJ1-5; D gene unclear. V shed 3 bases and J shed 4 bases, with 19 bases lying between them. The CDR3 spans 17 residues. Germline CDR1 reads LNHDA; CDR2 reads SQIVND (reference sequence). The CDR3 loop is CASSIRDGGIVNQPQHF. The CDR3 bases are TGTGCCAGTAGTATCCGGGATGGAGGGATCGTGAATCAGCCCCAGCATTTT.

The rearrangement joins TRBV14 to TRBJ2-5, with a possible D match to TRBD2 (5 bases). The germline gives CDR1 SGHDN, CDR2 FVKESK. The V gene lost 4 bases and the J gene lost 5 bases, with 11 bases spanning the gap. The CDR3 extends over 13 amino acids. CDR3: CASSLRRGETQYF. Here the CDR3 DNA reads TGTGCCAGCAGCCTTCGGAGAGGGGAGACCCAGTACTTC.

The V and J genes are TRBV19 and TRBJ1-2; 8 nucleotides match TRBD1. J gave up 0 bases and V 5 bases, and 5 bases lay outside the gene matches. CDR1 and CDR2 from the germline V gene are LNHDA and SQIVND (reference sequence). CDR3 size: 15 residues. The CDR3 sequence: CASSSPGQANYGYTF. DNA of the CDR3: TGTGCCAGTAGTTCCCCGGGACAGGCTAACTATGGCTACACCTTC.